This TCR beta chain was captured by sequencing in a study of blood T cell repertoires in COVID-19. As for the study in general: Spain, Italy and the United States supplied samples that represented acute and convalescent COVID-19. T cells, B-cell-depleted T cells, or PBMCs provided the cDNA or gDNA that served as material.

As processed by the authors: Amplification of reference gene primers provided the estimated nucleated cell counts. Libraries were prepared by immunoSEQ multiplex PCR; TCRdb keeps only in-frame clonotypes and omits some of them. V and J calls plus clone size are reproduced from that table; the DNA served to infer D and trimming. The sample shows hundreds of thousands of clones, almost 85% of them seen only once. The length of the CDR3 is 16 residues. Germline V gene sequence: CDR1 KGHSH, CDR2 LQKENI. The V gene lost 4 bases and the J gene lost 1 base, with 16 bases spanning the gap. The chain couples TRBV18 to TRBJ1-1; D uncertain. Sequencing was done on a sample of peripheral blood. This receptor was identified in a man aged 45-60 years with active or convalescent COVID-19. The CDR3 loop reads CASSQTLGRGNTEAFF. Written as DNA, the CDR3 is TGTGCCAGCTCACAAACTCTCGGACGGGGGAACACTGAAGCTTTCTTT. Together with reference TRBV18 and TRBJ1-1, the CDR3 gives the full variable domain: NAGVMQNPRHLVRRRGQEARLRCSPMKGHSHVYWYRQLPEEGLKFMVYLQKENIIDESGMPKERFSAEFPKEGPSILRIQQVVRGDSAAYFCASSQTLGRGNTEAFFGQGTRLTVV.